The 22 T cell receptor beta chains below were found in one sample sequenced in a study of beta chain features in type 1 diabetes listed by TCRdb under 2018. Library prep was done by the immunoSEQ multiplex PCR assay. The entire isolated RNA was reverse transcribed using the High Capacity cDNA Reverse Transcription Kit, and thus expressed TCRB transcripts were sequenced. The source is immuneACCESS, and TCRdb retained only in-frame sequences with V and J called. Part of the clones is not carried over; for the studies checked, unresolved V genes explain less than half of this, and the remainder is unexplained. This sample lists a few hundred thousand clones; 9.6% were detected once. The ten top clones hold about 0.6% of the sample. Their target antigens are unknown. Study-wide findings and limitations: A moderate but significant shortening of TCRB CDR3 length was observed in type 1 diabetes patients in all four CD4+ subsets.

The sequenced sample was central memory CD4+ T cells from blood. All receptors derive from a man aged 25 to 45 with type 1 diabetes.

This clone has a handful of counts. The V and J genes are TRBV5-6 and TRBJ1-3; 7 bases fit TRBD1. In germline, CDR1 is SGHDT, CDR2 YYEEEE. V lost 1 base to trimming and J lost 3 bases; unmatched junction nucleotides: 7. The CDR3 consists of 16 residues. As DNA, the CDR3 is TGTGCCAGCAGCTTGCAGGGGGGCTCCTTTGGAAACACCATATATTTT. Encoded protein: CASSLQGGSFGNTIYF.

This clone turned up a few times. The V and J genes are TRBV7-2 and TRBJ1-4; D gene ambiguous. Germline assignment: CDR1 SGHTA and CDR2 FQGNSA. With 6 bases removed from V and 4 bases from J, the gap between germline ends came to 15 bases. The CDR3 is 15 amino acids. CDR3 bases: TGTGCCAGCAGTCCGGACGGAAACCTTAATGAAAAACTGTTTTTT. Amino acids: CASSPDGNLNEKLFF.

This clone has a handful of counts. V usage is TRBV5-4 and J usage is TRBJ2-7, with D perhaps matching TRBD2 (6 bases). CDR1 is SGHNT and CDR2 is YYREEE in the germline V gene (reference sequence). Trimming took off 4 bases at V and 9 bases at J, with 17 bases between the two ends. This CDR3 is built from 13 residues. CDR3 residues: CASSQDIRETQYF. As DNA, the CDR3 is TGTGCCAGCAGCCAAGATATCCGGGAGACGCAGTACTTC.

In this sample, this clone turned up a few times. The rearrangement joins TRBV29-1 to TRBJ2-7; 12 positions agree with TRBD2. The V gene end was trimmed by 4 bases and the J gene end by 3 bases; junction bases not matched to a gene: 4. The CDR3 extends over 14 amino acids. In germline, CDR1 is SQVTM, CDR2 ANQGSEA. CDR3 DNA: TGCAGCGTTGCTCGGACTAGCGGGATCTACGAGCAGTACTTC. This encodes CSVARTSGIYEQYF.

This clone was counted many times. The genes are TRBV15 and TRBJ1-2; weak D call: TRBD1 (6 bases). Germline CDR1 and CDR2: LNHNV and YYDKDF (reference sequence). The CDR3 runs 14 residues. V lost 5 bases and J 0 bases, leaving 10 bases between the germline ends. CDR3 region: CATSPQGSNYGYTF. CDR3 in DNA: TGTGCCACCAGCCCTCAGGGGTCTAACTATGGCTACACCTTC. The full variable domain, rest sourced from reference TRBV15 and TRBJ1-2, is DAMVIQNPRYQVTQFGKPVTLSCSQTLNHNVMYWYQQKSSQAPKLLFHYYDKDFNNEADTPDNFQSRRPNTSFCFLDIRSPGLGDTAMYLCATSPQGSNYGYTFGSGTRLTVV.

The chain employs TRBV7-3 and TRBJ2-1, with D possibly being TRBD1 (5 bases). V lost 4 bases to trimming and J lost 3 bases, with 10 bases between them. This CDR3 is 14 amino acids long. CDR1 and CDR2 (germline): SGHTA, FQGTGA. CDR3 DNA: TGTGCCAGCAGCTACAGGACGGGCTACAATGAGCAGTTCTTC. Amino acid sequence: CASSYRTGYNEQFF.

Of note for this clone: A much larger clone lies one base from this, so it may be a read error. This CDR3 is also generated by other DNA sequences in the sample. V usage is TRBV7-9 and J usage is TRBJ1-1, with D possibly matching TRBD1 (5 bases). V was pared by 5 bases and J by 2 bases, with 9 bases between. CDR3 length equals 13 residues. Looked up from germline, CDR1 is SEHNR and CDR2 is FQNEAQ (reference sequence). CDR3 nucleotides: TGTGCCAGCAGCCCCCAGGGCAACACTGAAGCTTTCTTT. As protein: CASSPQGNTEAFF.

This clone was found many times. V usage is TRBV7-9 and J usage is TRBJ2-1, with a tentative D call TRBD1 (6 bases). This CDR3 comprises 15 residues. V dropped 4 bases and J dropped 8 bases, with 18 bases sitting between them. Germline CDR1 and CDR2: SEHNR and FQNEAQ (reference sequence). The CDR3 sequence: CASSSQGQGYHEQFF. DNA for the CDR3: TGTGCCAGCAGCTCGCAAGGGCAGGGGTACCATGAGCAGTTCTTC.

The chain is built from TRBV7-2 and TRBJ2-2; no clear D gene. This CDR3 spans 15 amino acids. Trimming removed 1 base from V and 3 bases from J, with 9 bases in between. Germline V lookup: CDR1 SGHTA, CDR2 FQGNSA. The CDR3 sequence is CASSLGHPDTGELFF. CDR3 sequence (DNA): TGTGCCAGCAGCTTAGGTCACCCAGACACCGGGGAGCTGTTTTTT.

This chain connects TRBV18 to TRBJ1-4; no clear D gene. V was pared by 6 bases and J by 2 bases, with 7 bases between. CDR3 size: 13 residues. The V gene's germline CDR1 is KGHSH and CDR2 LQKENI. This CDR3 reads CASSWPTNEKLFF. The DNA for the CDR3 is TGTGCCAGCTCCTGGCCCACTAATGAAAAACTGTTTTTT.

The genes are TRBV7-3 and TRBJ1-2; 7 bases map to TRBD1. Germline values: CDR1 SGHTA, CDR2 FQGTGA. CDR3 length: 17 amino acids. V shed 4 bases and J 4 bases; nucleotides not matched to a gene: 15. DNA for the CDR3: TGTGCCAGCAGCTCCCGAACTAACAGGGGTGGAAGCTATGGCTACACCTTC. Amino acids: CASSSRTNRGGSYGYTF. The full variable domain, with the rest looked up from reference TRBV7-3 and TRBJ1-2, is GAGVSQTPSNKVTEKGKYVELRCDPISGHTALYWYRQSLGQGPEFLIYFQGTGAADDSGLPNDRFFAVRPEGSVSTLKIQRTERGDSAVYLCASSSRTNRGGSYGYTFGSGTRLTVV.

The V gene is TRBV11-2, the J gene TRBJ2-3; perhaps TRBD1 as D (7 bases). V lost 7 bases and J lost 0, with 17 bases in between. This CDR3 has 16 residues. Germline assignment: CDR1 SGHAT and CDR2 FQNNGV. In nucleotides, the CDR3 is TGTGCCAGCACCAGGGGGGTCGGCGTTAGCACAGATACGCAGTATTTT. It is translated as CASTRGVGVSTDTQYF.

The table lists this clone with many counts. The same CDR3 also results from other DNA sequences found in this sample. The J gene is TRBJ2-5, the V gene TRBV5-1, with no clear D. From germline, CDR1 is SGHRS and CDR2 YFSETQ. V gave up 0 bases and J gave up 1 base, with 7 bases separating them. The length of the CDR3 is 14 residues. CDR3 region: CASSLGGSQETQYF. CDR3 sequence (DNA): TGCGCCAGCAGCTTGGGAGGTTCCCAAGAGACCCAGTACTTC.

J is TRBJ2-3 and V is TRBV9; no clear D gene. Germline CDR1 and CDR2: SGDLS and YYNGEE. V lost 4 bases and J 4 bases, leaving 10 bases between the germline ends. The CDR3 runs to 13 residues. The CDR3 DNA follows: TGTGCCAGCAGCCCCTGGGTGGCAGATACGCAGTATTTT. It translates to CASSPWVADTQYF.

V and J are TRBV11-3 and TRBJ2-7; 11 bases line up with TRBD1. CDR1 and CDR2 (germline): SGHNT, YENEEA. The CDR3 is 18 amino acids. Trimming took 5 bases from V and 2 from J; bases not matched to a gene: 14. DNA for the CDR3: TGTGCCAGCAGCATACGATGGGGGACAGGGGGTGCCACCTACGAGCAGTACTTC. Its translation is CASSIRWGTGGATYEQYF. Supplemented by reference TRBV11-3 and TRBJ2-7, the full variable domain reads EAGVVQSPRYKIIEKKQPVAFWCNPISGHNTLYWYLQNLGQGPELLIRYENEEAVDDSQLPKDRFSAERLKGVDSTLKIQPAELGDSAVYLCASSIRWGTGGATYEQYFGPGTRLTVT.

This rearrangement joins TRBV18 to TRBJ1-1; no firm D call. The CDR3 totals 14 residues. Trimming removed 3 bases at V and 6 bases at J, with 14 bases between. CDR1 is KGHSH, CDR2 LQKENI, per germline. The CDR3 sequence: CASSPYKSGPEAFF. The DNA for the CDR3 is TGTGCCAGCTCACCGTATAAATCGGGCCCTGAAGCTTTCTTT.

The chain links TRBV5-1 to TRBJ2-1; TRBD1 agrees at 10 bases. From germline, CDR1 is SGHRS and CDR2 YFSETQ. J was trimmed by 6 bases and V by 2 bases; bases with no gene match: 8. CDR3 length equals 16 residues. CDR3 bases: TGCGCCAGCAGCTTCAGACAGGGGGCAAGAGGCAATGAGCAGTTCTTC. Translation gives CASSFRQGARGNEQFF.

This clone was found a few times. This chain uses TRBV4-2 with TRBJ2-5; TRBD2 might be the D (5 bases). Trimming left V 1 base short and J 2 bases short, with 14 bases between. The CDR3 sequence is 16 residues long. Germline CDR1 reads LGHNA; CDR2 reads YNFKEQ. CDR3 nucleotides: TGTGCCAGCAGCCAAGGGTCATCATCGGGGCAAGAGACCCAGTACTTC. Translating gives CASSQGSSSGQETQYF.

V gene TRBV28 combines with J gene TRBJ1-1, with no clear D. CDR3 length: 14 residues. Deletions cut 6 bases from V and 7 bases from J, with 18 bases between. Germline CDR1 reads MDHEN; CDR2 reads SYDVKM. The CDR3 coding sequence is TGTGCCAGCAGGGGTGGGGTGGGCCTGCTTGAAGCTTTCTTT. Translating gives CASRGGVGLLEAFF.

This clone has only a few counts. The V call is TRBV6-5, the J call TRBJ2-4; D unclear. Germline loops: CDR1 MNHEY, CDR2 SVGAGI. The ends were cut back, 0 bases at V and 2 bases at J, with 8 bases in the middle. The CDR3 totals 15 residues. The CDR3 loop reads CASSYSSSTKNIQYF. CDR3 DNA: TGTGCCAGCAGTTACTCGTCGAGTACCAAAAACATTCAGTACTTC.

This clone was picked up many times. The chain combines TRBV6-1 with TRBJ2-5; no firm D call. The germline V and J ends were trimmed by 0 bases and 4 bases, with 18 bases remaining between them. The CDR3 sequence is 17 residues long. Germline V gene lookup returns CDR1 MNHNS and CDR2 SASEGT. CDR3: CASSEAFSTTGLETQYF. CDR3 sequence (DNA): TGTGCCAGCAGTGAAGCCTTCTCGACAACCGGGCTAGAGACCCAGTACTTC.

In its sample, this clone was seen a few times. The rearrangement links TRBV6-1 to TRBJ1-1; 7 bases align to TRBD1. V shed 9 bases and J 4 bases; nucleotides not matched to a gene: 2. There are 11 residues in the CDR3. The germline gives CDR1 MNHNS, CDR2 SASEGT. CDR3 protein: CASTGATEAFF. CDR3 bases: TGTGCCAGTACAGGGGCCACTGAAGCTTTCTTT.